This T cell receptor (beta chain) was recorded in a study of identical twins. This clonotype has just a few counts. The trim removed 3 bases at V and 6 bases at J, leaving 4 bases unmatched. The CDR3 length is 14 residues. Germline lookup yields CDR1 SGHVS and CDR2 FNYEAQ. TCRdb reprocessed the 5' RACE reads via MiXCR and lists one record per CDR3 protein. This repertoire shows over 550,000 distinct CDR3 sequences, around 7.4% found once; its top ten account for 1.6%. These same data were also listed under a study on yellow fever vaccine responses in identical twins.

V and J are TRBV7-6 and TRBJ2-7, with 11 bases fitting TRBD1. The TCR originated in a woman between 18 and 29 years old in good health. The sequenced material came from PBMCs. DNA of the CDR3: TGTGCCAGCAGCTTCGGACAGGGGGCAGGCGAGCAGTACGTC. It translates to CASSFGQGAGEQYV.